This T cell receptor beta chain was observed in a study of radiation and T cells in renal cell carcinoma (dated by TCRdb to the early 2020s). About the investigation overall: Samples came from a clinical trial, in which primary renal cell carcinomas received 15 Gy stereotactic body radiation therapy followed by nephrectomy 4 weeks later. In total, 53 samples underwent TCR beta sequencing: 25 or so tumors plus 27 peripheral blood samples. In the 45 to 65 samples combined, some 4 million unique CDR3 nucleotide sequences were found, encoding approximately 2,800,000 unique CDR3 amino acid sequences.

Following the manufacturer's recommendations, the immunoSEQ kit was used to generate TCR beta libraries from genomic DNA. To prepare libraries, a first multiplex PCR with proprietary primers was run, followed by a second PCR that added unique barcodes, and a bead cleanup was done after each round. Each sample batch included a kit-provided positive control reaction and a negative control reaction. The final libraries were assessed on an Agilent 4200 TapeStation D1000 ScreenTape, pooled by volume, and quantified by qPCR. Sequencing was performed on an Illumina NextSeq500 with a MidOutput 150-cycle cartridge, and 156 Read1 and 15 Index1 cycles were run with kit custom primers. The pooled library was loaded at approximately 1 pM with a roughly 22% PhiX control spike-in. Processing in the source paper ran as follows. Vendor-processed data were analyzed in R, with a clonotype defined as all T cells sharing the same CDR3 nucleotide sequence. In the clone abundance analyses, frequencies were normalized to the 10,000 most abundant clones in each sample. Before analysis, public T cell clones were removed, and these numbered fewer than six per sample on average. A difference in abundance of at least 32-fold between compartments was used to define tumor-enriched and baseline blood-enriched clonotypes. A beta-binomial differential abundance model was used to identify clonotypes that were expanded or contracted between blood time points. The Baroni-Urbani and Buser coefficient was used to measure tumor-blood repertoire similarity, and groups were compared with two-tailed Wilcoxon tests in R. TCRdb took this table from immuneACCESS and kept in-frame rearrangements with V and J called. Such tables lack part of the clones; where checked against another copy, unresolved V genes explain under half of the gap, and the rest is unexplained. V and J calls and clone size are copied from that table; D and trimming were computed from the DNA. For this sample the table gives roughly 120,000 clones, of which approximately 80% were detected only once. The ten largest clones add up to approximately 3% of the sample.

With respect to this clone: Its recognized antigen is unknown. Per-base qualities were not stored, and no clone one base away is much larger.

Overall results and qualifications from the work: In blood, the top tumor clonotypes increased between baseline and 2 weeks post-radiation and then shrank by 4 weeks, which suggests that tumor-resident clones expanded only transiently. Because pretreatment tumor biopsies were not available, the study could not determine whether clonotypes were already present within the tumor at baseline. Because the trial had a single-armed design, the trial could not examine how radiation dose or scheduling affected the TCR repertoire. Tracking of blood repertoire dynamics stopped at less than five weeks after treatment, with no follow-up past that point.

The time point label, as the study defines it: baseline pretreatment blood. The intended sense of this specimen's treatment or condition label: 15 Gy SBRT to primary tumor, nephrectomy 4 weeks later. Serial peripheral blood from radiation-treated patients was sampled at baseline, 2 weeks and 4 weeks after SBRT to track tumor-enriched clonotypes. All patients had renal cell carcinoma with clear cell pathology. The QIAamp DNA Blood Mini Kit (Qiagen) was used to prepare genomic DNA for TCR sequencing. Only samples passing all quality control checks were included in the analyses. CDR1 is given as KGHSH and CDR2 as LQKENI, both from the germline V gene. The trim is 4 bases for V and 13 bases for J, with a gap of 17 bases between the germline ends. The CDR3 starts with the cysteine, ends with the phenylalanine, and has 13 residues. Only the CDR3 DNA is retained, 39 bases long and in frame from the first base.

The sequence joins TRBV18 to TRBJ2-1; matching of 5 bases hints at TRBD1 as the D gene. Sequenced here: blood, sampled from a patient whose treatment included radiotherapy and nephrectomy. This clonotype was obtained from a woman aged 60 to 75 with renal cell carcinoma. The DNA sequence is given as TGTGCCAGCTCACTAGACGAGAGGACACATCAGTTCTTC. The resulting protein is CASSLDERTHQFF.